This TCR beta chain is from a study of T-cell reconstitution after alpha-beta-depleted transplantation in children. This CDR3 has 15 residues. Deletions cut 5 bases from V and 1 base from J, with 13 bases between. Germline CDR1 LGHNT, CDR2 FRNRAP. During its preparation, the TCRbeta library received unique molecular identifiers. TCRdb processed the PCR reads anew with MiXCR; each CDR3 protein has one entry. The sample lists hundreds of thousands of distinct CDR3 sequences, 15% to 20% seen once, with 5% in the top ten. The chain has TRBV12-5 and TRBJ2-3, with no clear D. The specimen was PBMCs, mostly from graft donor cells, collected 360 days after TCRalphabeta/CD19-depleted stem cell transplant. The TCR comes from a male patient younger than 18 who had a stem cell transplant for acute lymphoblastic leukemia, so the T cells may come from the graft donor. The CDR3 region is CASGAAGLGTDTQYF. The CDR3 nucleotides read TGTGCTAGTGGTGCCGCAGGTCTCGGCACAGATACGCAGTATTTT.